These T cell receptor beta chains were read from a single sample in a study of T cells in Graves' hyperthyroidism and ophthalmopathy. TCRdb passed the multiplex PCR reads through MiXCR, listing each CDR3 protein once. The sample includes a few hundred thousand distinct CDR3 sequences, 13% to 15% of them seen just once. The sample was blood. These receptor sequences come from a woman under 30 with Graves' hyperthyroidism. Each CDR3 is given with its conserved first and last residue. The D gene is left open where the match is weak. Rows may omit the clone size; those that give it use once, few, many or a size class.

>13|TRBV13|.|TRBJ2-7|many
CASSASEAYEQYF
TGTGCCAGCAGCGCAAGCGAGGCCTACGAGCAGTACTTC
>14|TRBV19|TRBD1|TRBJ1-2|few
CASGMGQTNYGYTF
TGTGCCAGTGGGATGGGACAGACTAACTATGGCTACACCTTC
>14|TRBV20-1|TRBD2|TRBJ2-1|few
CSALDAGGRSEQFF
TGCAGTGCTCTCGACGCGGGAGGCCGTAGTGAGCAGTTCTTC
>13|TRBV5-1|.|TRBJ2-2|.
CASSASENGELFF
TGCGCCAGCAGCGCCTCAGAGAACGGGGAGCTGTTTTTT
>11|TRBV7-3|.|TRBJ2-1|many
CASSLGGEQFF
TGTGCCAGCAGCTTAGGCGGTGAGCAGTTCTTC
>11|TRBV11-2|.|TRBJ2-3|many
CASSFEDTQYF
TGTGCCAGCAGCTTTGAAGATACGCAGTATTTT
>15|TRBV4-1|.|TRBJ2-1|.
CASSPIGNSYNEQFF
TGCGCCAGCAGCCCCATCGGTAACTCCTACAATGAGCAGTTCTTC
>12|TRBV2|TRBD1|TRBJ1-2|many
CASLGQAYGYTF
TGTGCCAGTTTGGGACAGGCGTATGGCTACACCTTC
>14|TRBV12-3/TRBV12-4|.|TRBJ2-3|.
CASSKPLSTDTQYF
TGTGCCAGCAGTAAACCGCTGAGCACAGATACGCAGTATTTT
>14|TRBV29-1|.|TRBJ2-2|few
CSVEMEPNTGELFF
TGCAGCGTTGAAATGGAACCCAACACCGGGGAGCTGTTTTTT
>13|TRBV12-3/TRBV12-4|.|TRBJ1-2|.
CASSEGNRAGYTF
TGTGCCAGCAGTGAAGGAAACAGGGCGGGCTACACCTTC
>15|TRBV9|.|TRBJ1-2|.
CASSVGEDPSYGYTF
TGTGCCAGCAGCGTAGGGGAGGACCCAAGCTATGGCTACACCTTC
>15|TRBV27|.|TRBJ1-5|many
CASSLGRTSNQPQHF
TGTGCCAGCAGTTTAGGACGGACCAGCAATCAGCCCCAGCATTTT
>15|TRBV12-3/TRBV12-4|TRBD2|TRBJ2-1|few
CATVLAGDPYNEQFF
TGTGCCACCGTTTTAGCGGGAGATCCCTACAATGAGCAGTTCTTC
>20|TRBV9|TRBD2|TRBJ2-1|many
CASSVLGTSGRVRNYNEQFF
TGTGCCAGCAGCGTACTCGGGACTAGCGGGAGGGTCAGAAATTACAATGAGCAGTTCTTC
>15|TRBV6-2/TRBV6-3|TRBD2|TRBJ2-5|.
CASRPSGRARETQYF
TGTGCCAGCAGGCCTAGCGGGAGGGCCCGAGAGACCCAGTACTTC
>15|TRBV11-3|TRBD2|TRBJ2-3|few
CASSVRTSETDTQYF
TGTGCCAGCAGCGTCCGGACTAGCGAAACAGATACGCAGTATTTT
>14|TRBV11-2|.|TRBJ2-7|many
CASSLPGAGYEQYF
TGTGCCAGCAGCTTACCGGGAGCAGGCTACGAGCAGTACTTC
>14|TRBV12-3/TRBV12-4|.|TRBJ1-1|.
CASSFNPGSTEAFF
TGTGCCAGCAGCTTCAACCCCGGGAGCACTGAAGCTTTCTTT
>15|TRBV19|.|TRBJ1-1|many
CASSMTGNANTEAFF
TGTGCCAGTAGTATGACCGGGAACGCGAACACTGAAGCTTTCTTT
>15|TRBV12-3/TRBV12-4|.|TRBJ2-1|many
CASSLNAGWDNEQFF
TGTGCCAGCAGTTTAAATGCTGGGTGGGACAATGAGCAGTTCTTC
>12|TRBV30|.|TRBJ1-6|many
CAWNPGDSPLHF
TGTGCCTGGAACCCCGGGGATTCACCCCTCCACTTT